Shown below are 16 T cell receptor beta chains from a single sample sequenced in a study of PD-L1 blockade in urothelial cancer. Data came from immunoSEQ multiplex PCR; TCRdb stores just in-frame clones and leaves some out. The sample records about 88,000 clones, around nine tenths being singletons. This material consisted of PBMCs, taken around atezolizumab (anti-PD-L1) treatment. Receptors were obtained from a man in his fifties or sixties with urothelial cancer.

The chain is built from TRBV6-5 and TRBJ2-7; TRBD2 agrees at 9 bases. The CDR3 has 16 amino acids. Germline CDR1 is MNHEY and CDR2 is SVGAGI. V dropped 0 bases and J dropped 3; count of bases not matched to a gene: 6. The CDR3: CASSYSWLAGFYEQYF. The CDR3 coding sequence is TGTGCCAGCAGTTACTCGTGGCTAGCGGGATTCTACGAGCAGTACTTC.

The V gene is TRBV5-1, the J gene TRBJ1-2; D may be TRBD1 (6 bases). V was cut by 0 bases and J by 0 bases, with 9 bases left in between. Germline-derived CDR1 and CDR2 are SGHRS and YFSETQ. The CDR3 has 15 amino acids. In nucleotides, the CDR3 is TGCGCCAGCAGCTTGGGAGGGGGAGCTAACTATGGCTACACCTTC. The encoded protein is CASSLGGGANYGYTF.

The table lists this clone with a count of one. The chain joins TRBV18 to TRBJ2-1; 8 bases align to TRBD2. The germline CDR1 and CDR2 sequences are KGHSH and LQKENI. This CDR3 is built from 17 residues. The trim removed 3 bases at V and 3 bases at J, leaving 10 bases unmatched. The CDR3 region has the DNA TGTGCCAGCTCACCGGCGTCAAAGCGGGAGTACTACAATGAGCAGTTCTTC. Translated: CASSPASKREYYNEQFF.

This chain joins TRBV6-4 and TRBJ1-2; 9 bases are a match to TRBD1. V dropped 2 bases and J dropped 7; count of bases not matched to a gene: 5. CDR3 length: 14 residues. Germline-derived CDR1 and CDR2 are MRHNA and SNTAGT. The CDR3 is CASSDTDRGPGYTF. The CDR3 bases are TGTGCCAGCAGTGACACGGACAGGGGTCCTGGCTACACCTTC.

The CDR3 loop is CASSPGGGAFF. DNA of the CDR3: TGTGCCAGCAGTCCCGGGGGTGGGGCTTTCTTT. The rearrangement links TRBV6-6 to TRBJ1-1, with D tentatively TRBD1 (5 bases). The CDR3 covers 11 residues. V was shortened by 5 bases and J by 11 bases, with 12 bases between the two germline ends. CDR1 MNHNY and CDR2 SVGAGI come from the germline V gene (reference sequence).

The V call is TRBV19, the J call TRBJ2-1; 7 positions match TRBD2. Losses at the gene ends were 6 bases for V and 7 bases for J; bases not matched to a gene: 0. Germline loops: CDR1 LNHDA, CDR2 SQIVND (reference sequence). The CDR3 has 11 residues. CDR3 in amino acids: CASRGGNEQFF. The CDR3 DNA reads TGTGCCAGTAGGGGGGGGAATGAGCAGTTCTTC.

The chain is built from TRBV5-1 and TRBJ2-1; the match to TRBD1 covers 8 bases. V lost 0 bases to trimming and J lost 4 bases; unmatched junction nucleotides: 3. The CDR3 length is 15 residues. Germline CDR1 reads SGHRS; CDR2 reads YFSETQ. The DNA for the CDR3 is TGCGCCAGCAGCTTGGGGACAGGGTTATACAATGAGCAGTTCTTC. It codes for CASSLGTGLYNEQFF.

This sequence joins TRBV5-1 and TRBJ2-3; a weak D match, TRBD1 (7 bases). Trimming took 4 bases from V and 5 from J, leaving 14 bases between them. Germline values: CDR1 SGHRS, CDR2 YFSETQ. CDR3 length: 14 amino acids. The CDR3 loop reads CASSGRDSEDTQYF. CDR3 bases: TGCGCCAGCAGCGGGCGGGACAGCGAAGATACGCAGTATTTT.

This rearrangement joins TRBV7-2 to TRBJ2-2; possible D gene TRBD2, 5 bases. Germline V gene lookup returns CDR1 SGHTA and CDR2 FQGNSA. The CDR3 runs 17 residues. V lost 5 bases and J 4 bases, leaving 20 bases between the germline ends. The CDR3 protein is CASSPAGSGAATGELFF. DNA for the CDR3: TGTGCCAGCAGCCCAGCCGGCTCCGGAGCGGCCACCGGGGAGCTGTTTTTT.

This rearrangement joins TRBV11-2 to TRBJ2-1; 10 bases match TRBD2. The V gene's germline CDR1 is SGHAT and CDR2 FQNNGV. V lost 5 bases and J lost 0; bases outside the gene matches: 1. The CDR3 loop spans 15 amino acids. CDR3 coding DNA: TGTGCCAGCAGCCGACTAGCGGGCTCCTACAATGAGCAGTTCTTC. Translated, it gives CASSRLAGSYNEQFF.

The rearrangement joins TRBV10-3 to TRBJ2-2; maybe TRBD1 (5 bases). Germline values: CDR1 ENHRY, CDR2 SYGVKD. The CDR3 contains 16 residues. V was trimmed by 3 bases and J by 4 bases, leaving 15 bases between them. CDR3 nucleotides: TGTGCCATCAGTGATCTTGGCAGGGCTGGCACCGGGGAGCTGTTTTTT. Protein sequence: CAISDLGRAGTGELFF.

This sequence joins TRBV11-2 and TRBJ2-7; tentatively, D is TRBD2 (6 bases). Germline V gives CDR1 SGHAT, CDR2 FQNNGV. This CDR3 contains 16 residues. V dropped 6 bases and J dropped 4 bases, with 22 bases sitting between them. CDR3 sequence reads: CASRLAPGPNPYEQYF. CDR3 sequence (DNA): TGTGCCAGCAGACTAGCTCCGGGACCTAACCCATACGAGCAGTACTTC. The full variable domain, completed using reference TRBV11-2 and TRBJ2-7, is EAGVAQSPRYKIIEKRQSVAFWCNPISGHATLYWYQQILGQGPKLLIQFQNNGVVDDSQLPKDRFSAERLKGVDSTLKIQPAKLEDSAVYLCASRLAPGPNPYEQYFGPGTRLTVT.

J is TRBJ2-5 and V is TRBV6-1; 7 nucleotides line up with TRBD2. The CDR3 covers 14 residues. The trim removed 7 bases at V and 1 base at J, leaving 6 bases unmatched. CDR1 and CDR2 (germline): MNHNS, SASEGT. CDR3 in DNA: TGTGCCAGCAATGTTGCGGGAGTCCAAGAGACCCAGTACTTC. The encoded protein is CASNVAGVQETQYF.

The gene calls are TRBV5-4 and TRBJ1-2, with 7 bases that match TRBD1. The ends lost 0 bases at V and 4 bases at J; junction bases unmatched: 0. This CDR3 is built from 13 residues. The germline V gene encodes CDR1 SGHNT and CDR2 YYREEE (reference sequence). CDR3 amino acids: CASSLDRGYGYTF. The CDR3 DNA sequence: TGTGCCAGCAGCTTGGACAGGGGCTATGGCTACACCTTC.

The V and J genes are TRBV6-5 and TRBJ1-1; D remains unclear. Germline V gene data show CDR1 as MNHEY and CDR2 as SVGAGI. Trimming took off 5 bases at V and 5 bases at J, with 9 bases between the two ends. There are 12 residues in the CDR3. The CDR3 bases are TGTGCCAGCAGTACCCCGGGGACTGAAGCTTTCTTT. Its translation: CASSTPGTEAFF.

About this clone: Relative to the germline gene, one junction end is altered; a read error may explain this. The rearrangement uses TRBV6-1 and TRBJ2-7; 9 bases match TRBD2. The CDR3 loop spans 15 amino acids. Germline values: CDR1 MNHNS, CDR2 SASEGT. CDR3: CASSEAGGRSYEQYF. The CDR3 nucleotides read TGTGCCAGCAGCGAAGCGGGAGGTCGCTCCTACGAGCAGTACTTC.